This T cell receptor beta chain was sequenced in a study of cytomegalovirus exposure and HLA in healthy donors (dated by TCRdb to 2017 to 2019). General notes on the study: According to a later analysis, one platform produced both the 100 to 150 validation repertoires and the 666 repertoires of the first cohort. The study aimed to test whether cataloging public T cell receptors could reveal signatures of past pathogen exposure. A separate validation cohort of roughly 130 different subjects was used in addition to the roughly 640-subject first cohort. High-throughput TCR immunosequencing, statistical association of individual TCRs with disease status, and machine learning were combined to predict cytomegalovirus infection status. Results and caveats for the whole study, not just this receptor: Subsequent analysis determined that TCRs grouped into clusters in the first cohort also showed a tendency toward co-occurrence across the 120 or so validation repertoires, and about 93% of cluster scores exceeded 0. A total of 150 or so TCR beta chains were listed by the study as associated with cytomegalovirus. Most TCR sequences were observed very rarely across donors, whereas some public TCRs were present in many individuals. All 120 or so repertoires were used to score co-occurrence in the validation cohort in a later analysis, because that analysis had no HLA typing for the cohort. In vitro tests confirmed that three of the cytomegalovirus-associated TCR beta chains recognize cytomegalovirus antigens. The classifier was reported to diagnose cytomegalovirus status with high specificity and sensitivity in both the original cohort and the validation cohort. According to the authors, the approach could potentially be generalized to other disease states and immunological phenotypes.

The protocol used for the library was the immunoSEQ multiplex PCR assay. The original pipeline was this. A statistical classification framework was built to diagnose cytomegalovirus status from the catalog of TCR beta chain sequences. TCRdb limited this immuneACCESS table to in-frame rearrangements with V and J called. A share of clones is missing; checked studies link under half to unresolved V genes, and the rest is unexplained. Clone size and V and J calls were adopted from that table, with D and trimming inferred from the DNA. This sample lists approximately 270,000 clones; around 85% were detected once. Roughly 1% of the sample is held by the ten biggest clonotypes. Donors formed part of the validation cohort, which comprised over a hundred subjects and was distinct from the first cohort of under 800 subjects. A word on this clone: Its antigen remains unidentified. Qualities for individual bases were not recorded, and no much larger clone is one base off.

Measured from the cysteine to the phenylalanine, the CDR3 is 15 residues long. Kept here is only the CDR3 DNA, which spans 45 bases and is read in frame from base 1. The V end gives up 5 bases and the J end 6 bases, leaving 7 bases in the junction not matched to a gene. From the germline V gene (reference sequence), CDR1 is SEHNR and CDR2 is FQNEAQ. This receptor was identified in a woman younger than 35 in good health and CMV-seronegative. Sequenced: PBMCs. Recombination linked TRBV7-9 to TRBJ2-4; 10 of the junction bases match TRBD1. The DNA sequence is TGTGCCAGCAGCATCCGACAGGGGGCGGGAAACATTCAGTACTTC. Translated, it reads CASSIRQGAGNIQYF.